This T cell receptor beta chain was identified in a study of spatial heterogeneity in lung cancer. Every molecule of TCR cDNA had its own unique molecular identifier. Each CDR3 protein gets one entry after TCRdb re-called the 5' RACE reads with MiXCR. The sample lists 5,200 or so distinct CDR3 sequences, about 8% seen once, with approximately 15% in the top ten. The time point: sample taken at primary tumor resection. From tumor, nontumor lung or frozen PBMC, whole RNA was taken unsorted for sequencing. General study points: The numbers of ubiquitous and regional expanded TCRs correlated with ubiquitous and regional nonsynonymous mutations, respectively. The number of expanded tumor alpha and beta chains correlated with mutation number. Of tumor T cells, an estimated coverage of 6% to 8% was reached for alpha chains and about 14% for beta chains.

Concerning this clonotype: Its matching antigen is unknown. The junction and the germline gene differ at one end; a read error may be behind it.

The CDR3 has 12 residues. Germline CDR1 reads SGHRS; CDR2 reads YFSETQ. The sequences come from lung tumor tissue, collected at surgery. The clonotype originates from a female donor with early-stage non-small cell lung cancer. The chain joins TRBV5-1 to TRBJ2-3, with D maybe TRBD2 (5 bases). CDR3 residues: CASSFTRDTQCF. The CDR3 nucleotides are TGCGCCAGCAGCTTTACTAGAGATACGCAGTGTTTT.